A selection of T cell receptor beta chains follows, all from one sample in a study of blood T cell repertoires in COVID-19. Sequencing used immunoSEQ multiplex PCR; TCRdb keeps in-frame clones, though not all of them. The table shows approximately 80,000 clones, with 81% occurring only once. Sequences were obtained from peripheral blood. These receptors all stem from an elderly man with acute or convalescent COVID-19. The CDR3 runs from the conserved cysteine through the conserved F or W. A D gene is named only where the DNA matches it firmly. Only part of the rows carry a size: once, few, many, or a class if the clone is expanded.

D,J,size,V,CDR3,DNA
TRBD1,TRBJ1-5,NA,TRBV6-5,CASRGQVYSNQPQHF,TGTGCCAGCAGGGGACAGGTCTATAGCAATCAGCCCCAGCATTTT
TRBD2,TRBJ2-1,NA,TRBV2,CASNQLWGLAGGYNEQFF,TGTGCCAGCAACCAATTGTGGGGACTAGCGGGAGGGTACAATGAGCAGTTCTTC
TRBD2,TRBJ2-3,NA,TRBV18,CASSPGLAATDTQYF,TGTGCCAGCTCCCCGGGGCTAGCGGCCACAGATACGCAGTATTTT
NA,TRBJ2-6,NA,TRBV27,CASSSRGGDRDPGANVLTF,TGTGCCAGCAGTTCCCGGGGCGGGGACAGAGACCCTGGGGCCAACGTCCTGACTTTC
NA,TRBJ2-7,NA,TRBV5-1,CASSLQERDEQYF,TGCGCCAGCAGCTTACAAGAACGGGACGAGCAGTACTTC
NA,TRBJ1-1,NA,TRBV12-5,CASSAGLNTEAFF,TGTGCTAGTAGTGCGGGCTTGAACACTGAAGCTTTCTTT
TRBD1,TRBJ2-5,NA,TRBV3-1/TRBV3-2,CASSPWTGGQETQYF,TGTGCCAGCAGCCCTTGGACAGGGGGCCAGGAGACCCAGTACTTC
NA,TRBJ1-2,once,TRBV6-5,CASSYSRDGYTF,TGTGCCAGCAGTTACTCCAGGGATGGCTACACCTTC
TRBD1,TRBJ1-5,NA,TRBV7-8,CASSLRGGGQPQHF,TGTGCCAGCAGCTTAAGAGGGGGCGGTCAGCCCCAGCATTTT
NA,TRBJ1-3,NA,TRBV30,CAWSKSYTIYF,TGTGCCTGGAGTAAGAGCTACACCATATATTTT
NA,TRBJ2-3,NA,TRBV4-1,CASSPDRRGRDTQYF,TGCGCCAGCAGTCCCGACAGGAGAGGTAGAGATACGCAGTATTTT
TRBD1,TRBJ2-7,once,TRBV28,CASRDRGPAGAYEQYF,TGTGCCAGCCGGGACAGGGGGCCAGCGGGGGCCTACGAGCAGTACTTC
NA,TRBJ2-3,NA,TRBV4-2,CASSQEMGRFLSTDTQYF,TGTGCCAGCAGCCAAGAAATGGGCAGATTCCTCAGCACAGATACGCAGTATTTT
NA,TRBJ1-6,NA,TRBV20-1,CSASYGWRLNSPLHF,TGCAGTGCTAGTTATGGTTGGCGGCTTAATTCACCCCTCCACTTT
NA,TRBJ1-2,few,TRBV28,CASSFQPNAHRGNF,TGTGCCAGCAGTTTTCAGCCGAATGCCCACCGGGGAAACTTC
TRBD1,TRBJ2-7,NA,TRBV18,CASSRGGQASYEQYF,TGTGCCAGCTCACGAGGGGGACAGGCCTCCTACGAGCAGTACTTC
TRBD1,TRBJ2-2,NA,TRBV5-5,CASRSGQGFTGELFF,TGTGCCAGCAGGTCGGGACAGGGGTTCACCGGGGAGCTGTTTTTT
NA,TRBJ1-4,NA,TRBV7-9,CASSGLDMINEKLFF,TGTGCCAGCAGCGGATTAGACATGATAAATGAAAAACTGTTTTTT
TRBD1,TRBJ2-1,NA,TRBV7-3,CASSPTGENEQFF,TGTGCCAGCAGCCCCACAGGGGAGAATGAGCAGTTCTTC